The 20 T cell receptor beta chains in this list originate from one sample, sequenced in a study of OX40 agonist ivuxolimab in advanced cancers. Sequencing was performed with immunoSEQ multiplex PCR; in TCRdb, only in-frame clones are kept and a portion is missing. The sample includes tens of thousands of clones, roughly 90% of them seen just once. The material sequenced was CD4+ or CD8+ T cells sorted from blood, taken in a trial of the OX40 agonist ivuxolimab. The receptors shown here come from an adult with an advanced solid tumor such as melanoma, head and neck, liver or kidney cancer.

The chain combines TRBV2 with TRBJ1-5; 7 bases match TRBD1. Trimming cost V 6 bases and J 4 bases; bases outside gene matches: 6. The V gene's germline CDR1 is SNHLY and CDR2 FYNNEI. The CDR3 totals 14 residues. The CDR3: CASRGQIHNQPQHF. The CDR3 DNA follows: TGTGCCAGCAGGGGACAGATTCATAATCAGCCCCAGCATTTT. Together with reference TRBV2 and TRBJ1-5, the CDR3 gives the full variable domain: EPEVTQTPSHQVTQMGQEVILRCVPISNHLYFYWYRQILGQKVEFLVSFYNNEISEKSEIFDDQFSVERPDGSNFTLKIRSTKLEDSAMYFCASRGQIHNQPQHFGDGTRLSIL.

J is TRBJ2-7 and V is TRBV18, with D possibly matching TRBD2 (5 bases). Between the trimmed V and J ends, which lost 3 bases and 7 bases, there was a span of 16 bases. The germline V gene has CDR1 KGHSH and CDR2 LQKENI. The CDR3 has 14 amino acids. Here the CDR3 DNA reads TGTGCCAGCTCACCTACGACTGGCTCGGGGGAGCAGTACTTC. Translated: CASSPTTGSGEQYF.

V gene TRBV18 combines with J gene TRBJ1-2; the D gene is possibly TRBD1 (5 bases). The germline gives CDR1 KGHSH, CDR2 LQKENI. The CDR3 is 15 residues long. The V gene lost 0 bases and the J gene lost 0 bases, with 8 bases spanning the gap. The CDR3 reads CASSPPGASNYGYTF. The DNA of the CDR3 is TGTGCCAGCTCACCACCCGGGGCATCTAACTATGGCTACACCTTC.

The V gene is TRBV30, the J gene TRBJ2-7, with 8 nucleotides matching TRBD1. The CDR3 is 15 residues long. Germline loops: CDR1 GTSNPN, CDR2 SVGIG (reference sequence). V lost 4 bases to trimming and J lost 0 bases; unmatched junction nucleotides: 8. The CDR3 region is CAWTPRGTGSYEQYF. The CDR3 coding sequence is TGTGCCTGGACCCCGAGGGGGACAGGCTCCTACGAGCAGTACTTC.

The gene calls are TRBV25-1 and TRBJ1-1; 8 nucleotides align to TRBD1. The CDR3 covers 13 residues. Germline V gene data show CDR1 as MGHDK and CDR2 as SYGVNS. J gave up 6 bases and V 6 bases, and 6 bases lay outside the gene matches. CDR3 protein: CASSRQGPSEAFF. The CDR3 coding sequence is TGTGCCAGCAGCCGACAGGGGCCTTCTGAAGCTTTCTTT.

This sequence joins TRBV5-1 and TRBJ2-3, with D hard to call. The CDR3 contains 15 residues. The V gene's germline CDR1 is SGHRS and CDR2 YFSETQ. Trimming took 2 bases from V and 1 from J, leaving 11 bases between them. CDR3 nucleotide sequence: TGCGCCAGCAGCTTAACTTCTCGTCGCACAGATACGCAGTATTTT. It is translated as CASSLTSRRTDTQYF.

The chain couples TRBV5-1 to TRBJ2-2, with TRBD2 matching over 12 bases. The V and J ends lost 0 bases and 13 bases, in that order; junction bases with no gene match: 10. Germline V gives CDR1 SGHRS, CDR2 YFSETQ. The CDR3 runs to 16 residues. The CDR3 region is CASSLAVTSGSGPLFF. Written as DNA, the CDR3 is TGCGCCAGCAGCTTGGCCGTGACTAGCGGGAGCGGGCCGCTGTTTTTT.

This chain links TRBV7-2 with TRBJ2-1; no definite D call. The length of the CDR3 is 13 residues. Trimming stripped 5 bases from V and 7 bases from J, with 12 bases between. Germline values: CDR1 SGHTA, CDR2 FQGNSA. This CDR3 reads CASSVPLVNEQFF. Written as DNA, the CDR3 is TGTGCCAGCAGCGTACCCCTAGTTAATGAGCAGTTCTTC.

The chain carries TRBV5-4 and TRBJ2-3, with 7 bases identical to TRBD1. The V segment lost 3 bases and the J segment 2 bases; nucleotides outside the gene matches: 9. Germline loops: CDR1 SGHNT, CDR2 YYREEE (reference sequence). The CDR3 consists of 16 residues. CDR3 nucleotide sequence: TGTGCCAGCAGCTCGGGGACAGCCAAGGCCACAGATACGCAGTATTTT. Protein product: CASSSGTAKATDTQYF.

This chain links TRBV5-8 with TRBJ2-3; 11 bases align to TRBD2. There are 19 residues in the CDR3. After removal of 2 bases from V and 0 bases from J, the junction contained 11 bases not matched to a gene. Germline V gene lookup returns CDR1 SGHTS and CDR2 YDEGEE. CDR3 loop: CASSFRASGRPISTDTQYF. The DNA for the CDR3 is TGTGCCAGCAGCTTTAGAGCTAGCGGGAGGCCCATTAGCACAGATACGCAGTATTTT.

The J gene is TRBJ2-6, the V gene TRBV11-3; D unclear. Germline V lookup: CDR1 SGHNT, CDR2 YENEEA. V lost 2 bases to trimming and J lost 0 bases, with 2 bases between them. The CDR3 length is 14 residues. CDR3 sequence: CASSLISGANVLTF. CDR3 nucleotide sequence: TGTGCCAGCAGCTTAATCTCTGGGGCCAACGTCCTGACTTTC.

This clone was counted only a few times. The V call is TRBV5-6, the J call TRBJ2-5; 9 bases agree with TRBD1. V lost 4 bases to trimming and J lost 4 bases; unmatched junction nucleotides: 5. This CDR3 has 14 residues. Germline V gene data show CDR1 as SGHDT and CDR2 as YYEEEE. The CDR3 region is CASSPRTGAETQYF. The DNA of the CDR3 is TGTGCCAGCAGCCCTAGGACAGGGGCAGAGACCCAGTACTTC. The full variable domain, its missing parts supplied by reference TRBV5-6 and TRBJ2-5, is DAGVTQSPTHLIKTRGQQVTLRCSPKSGHDTVSWYQQALGQGPQFIFQYYEEEERQRGNFPDRFSGHQFPNYSSELNVNALLLGDSALYLCASSPRTGAETQYFGPGTRLLVL.

The chain links TRBV4-2 to TRBJ2-1; 12 nucleotides match TRBD2. This CDR3 contains 16 residues. Germline V gene sequence: CDR1 LGHNA, CDR2 YNFKEQ. With 0 bases clipped from V and 7 bases from J, the junction kept 4 bases outside the gene matches. In DNA form, the CDR3 reads TGTGCCAGCAGCCAAGACGCACTAGCGGGAGGAAATGAGCAGTTCTTC. Translating gives CASSQDALAGGNEQFF.

This clone has a single count. The chain employs TRBV2 and TRBJ1-4; a weak D match, TRBD1 (5 bases). Germline assignment: CDR1 SNHLY and CDR2 FYNNEI. This CDR3 contains 15 residues. The V gene lost 6 bases and the J gene lost 5 bases, with 16 bases spanning the gap. The CDR3 reads CASRPTAIGNEKLFF. In nucleotides, the CDR3 is TGTGCCAGCAGACCGACAGCGATAGGGAATGAAAAACTGTTTTTT.

The rearrangement uses TRBV2 and TRBJ2-2; 8 nucleotides match TRBD1. This CDR3 is 14 amino acids long. Germline CDR1 SNHLY, CDR2 FYNNEI. V was clipped by 7 bases and J by 1 base; unmatched bases: 2. In DNA form, the CDR3 reads TGTGCCAGCATGGGGACAGGGAACACCGGGGAGCTGTTTTTT. This gives the protein CASMGTGNTGELFF.

The chain couples TRBV5-1 to TRBJ1-6, with 7 bases identical to TRBD1. The CDR3 is 13 residues long. V gave up 0 bases and J gave up 9 bases; unmatched junction bases: 0. Germline V gene data show CDR1 as SGHRS and CDR2 as YFSETQ. Here the CDR3 reads CASSLGQGSPLHF. The CDR3 DNA reads TGCGCCAGCAGCTTGGGACAGGGTTCACCCCTCCACTTT.

The chain uses TRBV5-1 and TRBJ2-3; 8 positions match TRBD2. CDR1 and CDR2 (germline): SGHRS, YFSETQ. Germline trimming cut 4 bases from V and 0 bases from J; bases unmatched to any gene: 7. The CDR3 sequence is 16 residues long. The CDR3 loop reads CASSKRLAGSTDTQYF. The CDR3 DNA sequence: TGCGCCAGCAGCAAGAGGCTAGCGGGCAGCACAGATACGCAGTATTTT.

This chain connects TRBV5-6 to TRBJ1-4, with D possibly being TRBD1 (5 bases). The CDR3 runs to 16 residues. Per germline, CDR1 SGHDT and CDR2 YYEEEE. Trimming shortened V by 0 bases and J by 5 bases, and 14 bases separated the two germline ends. The CDR3 region is CASSLGARVWNEKLFF. The CDR3 DNA is TGTGCCAGCAGCTTGGGGGCCAGGGTCTGGAATGAAAAACTGTTTTTT.

V gene TRBV27 combines with J gene TRBJ1-2; TRBD1 matches at 11 bases. Germline CDR1 is MNHEY and CDR2 is SMNVEV (reference sequence). CDR3 length: 14 amino acids. With 4 bases clipped from V and 2 bases from J, the junction kept 0 bases outside the gene matches. The CDR3 spells CASSWTGGNYGYTF. The CDR3 coding sequence is TGTGCCAGCAGTTGGACAGGGGGCAACTATGGCTACACCTTC.

V gene TRBV11-3 combines with J gene TRBJ1-2; D uncertain. V shed 0 bases and J shed 2 bases, with 16 bases lying between them. This CDR3 region has 17 residues. The germline CDR1 and CDR2 sequences are SGHNT and YENEEA. The CDR3 is CASSLEGWGTGNYGYTF. The CDR3 DNA follows: TGTGCCAGCAGCTTAGAAGGCTGGGGAACGGGAAACTATGGCTACACCTTC.